A single sample gave rise to the 8 T cell receptor beta chains below, sequenced in a study of molecular identifiers for immune sequencing clone quantification. TCRdb independently ran MiXCR on the PCR reads; one entry per CDR3 protein. The top ten clones hold 0.78% of a sample with some 590,000 distinct CDR3 sequences, over 25% of them seen once. Sample: naive CD8+ T cells from blood, with Jurkat cell RNA spiked in. Subset: FACS-sorted CD8+CD4-CCR7+CD45RA+ naive T cells. Source of these receptors: a human donor in good health. Some libraries in this study had Jurkat cell RNA spiked in.

A few counts support this clonotype. The rearrangement links TRBV7-6 to TRBJ2-2; TRBD1 matches at 8 bases. From germline, CDR1 is SGHVS and CDR2 FNYEAQ. Trimming cost V 3 bases and J 5 bases; bases outside gene matches: 11. This CDR3 has 17 residues. The CDR3 sequence: CASSFSATGAETGELFF. The CDR3 DNA follows: TGTGCCAGCAGCTTTTCTGCGACAGGGGCAGAAACCGGGGAGCTGTTTTTT.

Remarks on this clonotype: It may be a read error: a sequence one base away is much more abundant. The V call is TRBV12-3 or TRBV12-4, the J call TRBJ1-1, with 9 bases fitting TRBD1. V lost 8 bases to trimming and J lost 8 bases; unmatched junction nucleotides: 12. There are 14 residues in the CDR3. As DNA, the CDR3 is TGTGCCAGCGGTCCTTCCCTGGGACAGGGAGAAGCTTTCTTT. It codes for CASGPSLGQGEAFF.

This clonotype was seen only a few times. This chain links TRBV7-9 with TRBJ2-1, with a possible D match to TRBD2 (7 bases). Trimming cost V 6 bases and J 5 bases, with 29 bases left between them. The V gene's germline CDR1 is SEHNR and CDR2 FQNEAQ (reference sequence). This CDR3 comprises 19 residues. CDR3 residues: CASRGAGAGPTTRNNEQFF. Here the CDR3 DNA reads TGTGCCAGCAGGGGGGCGGGGGCAGGGCCAACCACGCGGAACAATGAGCAGTTCTTC. Full variable domain (remainder filled in from reference TRBV7-9 and TRBJ2-1): DTGVSQNPRHKITKRGQNVTFRCDPISEHNRLYWYRQTLGQGPEFLTYFQNEAQLEKSRLLSDRFSAERPKGSFSTLEIQRTEQGDSAMYLCASRGAGAGPTTRNNEQFFGPGTRLTVL.

This clonotype was recorded a few times. V is TRBV27 and J is TRBJ2-1; 10 nucleotides match TRBD2. The germline V gene encodes CDR1 MNHEY and CDR2 SMNVEV (reference sequence). V lost 3 bases and J lost 8; bases outside the gene matches: 4. The CDR3 sequence is 14 residues long. In nucleotides, the CDR3 is TGTGCCAGCAGTTTTGCTAGCGGGGGCTATGAGCAGTTCTTC. This gives the protein CASSFASGGYEQFF.

This clonotype was recorded a few times. The J gene is TRBJ2-7, the V gene TRBV6-2 or TRBV6-3, with 11 bases identical to TRBD2. V was pared by 7 bases and J by 2 bases, with 7 bases of the junction left unmatched. CDR1 MNHEY and CDR2 SVGEGT come from the germline V gene. The CDR3 runs to 15 residues. The CDR3 DNA is TGTGCCAGCATGGGAGGGACTAGCGGAGCCTACGAGCAGTACTTC. It translates to CASMGGTSGAYEQYF.

This clonotype occurred a few times. The CDR3, as DNA: TGTGCCAGTAGTCCACAGGGACAGGTTGCAACTAATGAAAAACTGTTTTTT. It yields the protein CASSPQGQVATNEKLFF. The chain uses TRBV19 and TRBJ1-4; the match to TRBD1 covers 8 bases. Trimming took 5 bases from V and 0 from J; bases not matched to a gene: 8. CDR3 size: 17 residues. Germline V gene lookup returns CDR1 LNHDA and CDR2 SQIVND (reference sequence).

This clonotype was seen ten or more times. This chain uses TRBV30 with TRBJ1-5, with D maybe TRBD1 (5 bases). Germline V gene sequence: CDR1 GTSNPN, CDR2 SVGIG (reference sequence). V gave up 2 bases and J gave up 9 bases, with 14 bases separating them. The CDR3 extends over 13 amino acids. The CDR3 DNA reads as TGTGCCTGGAGTATCACAGGCCCGGCGCCCCAGCATTTT. Translating gives CAWSITGPAPQHF.

This clonotype has only a few counts. J is TRBJ2-7 and V is TRBV18, with a possible D match to TRBD1 (6 bases). V lost 3 bases to trimming and J lost 0 bases, with 15 bases between them. The CDR3 has 16 amino acids. Germline values: CDR1 KGHSH, CDR2 LQKENI. CDR3: CASSPRETGTSYEQYF. The CDR3 DNA follows: TGTGCCAGCTCACCCCGAGAAACAGGGACCTCCTACGAGCAGTACTTC. Filled out from reference TRBV18 and TRBJ2-7, the complete variable domain reads NAGVMQNPRHLVRRRGQEARLRCSPMKGHSHVYWYRQLPEEGLKFMVYLQKENIIDESGMPKERFSAEFPKEGPSILRIQQVVRGDSAAYFCASSPRETGTSYEQYFGPGTRLTVT.